Listed here are 8 T cell receptor beta chains from one sample, sequenced in a study of shared clonotypes between healthy human individuals. Measured with immunoSEQ multiplex PCR; TCRdb has only the in-frame clones, and not every one. The data show 2 million to 2.5 million clones, with 93% seen just once and roughly 0.39% held by the top ten. Sequencing was performed on naive CD4+ T cells from PBMCs. Stated subset: CD45RA+ positively selected. The receptor set was obtained from a man between 18 and 29 years old in good health. Some clones in this sample may be carry-over from other donors' samples.

About this clone itself: The same CDR3 also results from other DNA sequences found in this sample. The chain carries TRBV30 and TRBJ2-7; D gene ambiguous. This CDR3 comprises 11 residues. V was clipped by 0 bases and J by 6 bases, with 6 bases between them. Germline V gives CDR1 GTSNPN, CDR2 SVGIG (reference sequence). CDR3 DNA: TGTGCCTGGAGTGTACGCTCCGAGCAGTACTTC. Translating it yields CAWSVRSEQYF. The complete variable domain, with remaining parts taken from reference TRBV30 and TRBJ2-7, reads SQTIHQWPATLVQPVGSPLSLECTVEGTSNPNLYWYRQAAGRGLQLLFYSVGIGQISSEVPQNLSASRPQDRQFILSSKKLLLSDSGFYLCAWSVRSEQYFGPGTRLTVT.

The chain carries TRBV6-5 and TRBJ2-1; perhaps TRBD1 as D (6 bases). The CDR3 is 14 amino acids. Germline V CDR1 and CDR2: MNHEY, SVGAGI. The V end lost 5 bases, the J end lost 1 base, and 9 bases lay between the germline ends. CDR3 in amino acids: CASSPQGSYNEQFF. The CDR3 DNA reads as TGTGCCAGCAGTCCCCAGGGGTCCTACAATGAGCAGTTCTTC.

This chain joins TRBV2 and TRBJ2-7; TRBD1 agrees at 7 bases. V lost 3 bases and J lost 5; bases outside the gene matches: 13. Germline values: CDR1 SNHLY, CDR2 FYNNEI. The CDR3 consists of 16 residues. The CDR3, as DNA: TGTGCCAGCAGTGACCCCCGACAGGGCTTCCCCCACGAGCAGTACTTC. It specifies CASSDPRQGFPHEQYF.

This clone was found once. The chain uses TRBV18 and TRBJ1-5, with 11 bases lining up with TRBD1. The CDR3 is 15 amino acids. Germline V gives CDR1 KGHSH, CDR2 LQKENI. V lost 4 bases to trimming and J lost 6 bases; unmatched junction nucleotides: 5. The CDR3 sequence is CASSQGQGAIQPQHF. CDR3 bases: TGTGCCAGCTCACAAGGACAGGGGGCAATTCAGCCCCAGCATTTT.

CDR3 in DNA: TGTGCCAGCACAGGACAGGGAAAAGAGACCCAGTACTTC. This gives the protein CASTGQGKETQYF. V gene TRBV2 combines with J gene TRBJ2-5, with 8 bases lining up with TRBD1. CDR1 and CDR2 from the germline V gene are SNHLY and FYNNEI. The V gene end was trimmed by 7 bases and the J gene end by 3 bases; junction bases not matched to a gene: 4. There are 13 residues in the CDR3.

The chain is built from TRBV7-3 and TRBJ2-1; TRBD2 agrees at 10 bases. The germline V gene has CDR1 SGHTA and CDR2 FQGTGA. The length of the CDR3 is 15 residues. V was pared by 6 bases and J by 6 bases, with 8 bases of the junction left unmatched. The CDR3 DNA reads TGTGCCAGCAGTTCTAGCGGGAGCCGATTCAATGAGCAGTTCTTC. Residues: CASSSSGSRFNEQFF.

V is TRBV5-1 and J is TRBJ2-7, with 10 positions matching TRBD2. CDR1 SGHRS and CDR2 YFSETQ come from the germline V gene. The CDR3 sequence is 15 residues long. The junction had 4 bases not matched to a gene; V was cut back by 4 bases and J by 0 bases. The CDR3 loop reads CASSISGGSSYEQYF. Written as DNA, the CDR3 is TGCGCCAGCAGCATTAGCGGGGGGAGCTCCTACGAGCAGTACTTC.

As to this clone: In the same sample, other DNA sequences code for this CDR3. Here the CDR3 reads CASSWGSSYNEQFF. CDR3 nucleotide sequence: TGTGCCAGCAGTTGGGGGAGCTCCTACAATGAGCAGTTCTTC. The V call is TRBV2, the J call TRBJ2-1; either TRBD1 or TRBD2 may fit D (5 bases each). This CDR3 is 14 amino acids long. Trimming stripped 5 bases from V and 0 bases from J, with 8 bases between. Germline CDR1 is SNHLY and CDR2 is FYNNEI.